These 10 T cell receptor beta chains share one sample of origin, sequenced in a study of glioma-infiltrating T cells. Using RNA template, CDR3s of TCR alpha and beta were amplified with iRepertoire arm-PCR. TCRdb re-called the multiplex PCR reads through MiXCR, storing one row per CDR3 protein. The sample yields about 380,000 distinct CDR3 sequences, roughly 41% seen once. Specimen: glioma tissue, nonneoplastic brain tissue, or PBMCs (not recorded which). The receptors come from a human donor with low-grade glioma or glioblastoma, undergoing nonglioma brain surgery, or in good health (not recorded which).

This clonotype was observed a few times. This chain links TRBV6-6 with TRBJ2-7; 10 bases are shared with TRBD1. V was clipped by 0 bases and J by 5 bases; unmatched bases: 7. This CDR3 is 16 amino acids long. CDR1 is MNHNY and CDR2 is SVGAGI in the germline V gene (reference sequence). CDR3 DNA: TGTGCCAGCAGTTACTCTTCGACCGGGACAGGGGACGAGCAGTACTTC. It codes for CASSYSSTGTGDEQYF.

This clonotype appeared many times. The V and J genes are TRBV25-1 and TRBJ1-2; D not certain. The germline V and J ends were trimmed by 5 bases and 0 bases, with 16 bases remaining between them. Germline values: CDR1 MGHDK, CDR2 SYGVNS. This CDR3 spans 16 amino acids. The CDR3 nucleotides read TGTGCCAGCAGTCCCCAGATCTGGAGTCCTAACTATGGCTACACCTTC. It yields the protein CASSPQIWSPNYGYTF.

The chain carries TRBV5-1 and TRBJ1-1; perhaps TRBD1 as D (6 bases). The V end was cut by 5 bases, the J end by 3 bases, with 14 bases between. Germline V lookup: CDR1 SGHRS, CDR2 YFSETQ. The CDR3 totals 14 residues. CDR3 region: CASRGGLRDTEAFF. The CDR3 DNA reads as TGCGCCAGCAGGGGGGGCCTCCGGGACACTGAAGCTTTCTTT. Based on the CDR3 plus reference TRBV5-1 and TRBJ1-1, the full variable domain is KAGVTQTPRYLIKTRGQQVTLSCSPISGHRSVSWYQQTPGQGLQFLFEYFSETQRNKGNFPGRFSGRQFSNSRSEMNVSTLELGDSALYLCASRGGLRDTEAFFGQGTRLTVV.

With regard to this clonotype: A much larger clone is a single base away; this may be a read error. This sequence joins TRBV20-1 and TRBJ1-1, with D perhaps matching TRBD1 (5 bases). V shed 2 bases and J shed 4 bases, with 17 bases lying between them. This CDR3 has 15 amino acids. The germline CDR1 and CDR2 sequences are DFQATT and SNEGSKA (reference sequence). CDR3 nucleotide sequence: TGCAGTGCTAGAAAGGCAGGGCAGAGCGGCACTGAAGCTTTCTTT. Encoded protein: CSARKAGQSGTEAFF.

This clonotype has a handful of counts. The V and J genes are TRBV4-2 and TRBJ2-7; tentatively, D is TRBD2 (7 bases). The V and J ends lost 0 bases and 4 bases respectively, with 16 bases between them. In germline, CDR1 is LGHNA, CDR2 YNFKEQ. The CDR3 contains 16 residues. CDR3 in DNA: TGTGCCAGCAGCCAAGAGCGGGGGCGAACTCTTTACGAGCAGTACTTC. Protein product: CASSQERGRTLYEQYF.

The CDR3 sequence is CASSEWLYQETQYF. The CDR3, as DNA: TGTGCCAGCAGTGAATGGTTATATCAAGAGACCCAGTACTTC. This sequence joins TRBV6-1 and TRBJ2-5; D not resolved. CDR1 and CDR2 (germline): MNHNS, SASEGT. The V end was cut by 2 bases, the J end by 2 bases, with 9 bases between. CDR3 size: 14 residues.

This clonotype appeared a few times. The V and J genes are TRBV2 and TRBJ2-3; perhaps TRBD1 as D (5 bases). V was trimmed by 8 bases and J by 6 bases, leaving 18 bases between them. The CDR3 spans 14 residues. From germline, CDR1 is SNHLY and CDR2 FYNNEI. CDR3 DNA sequence: TGTGCCAGCCTAGACACAGGCGGCCTGGATACGCAGTATTTT. This translates into CASLDTGGLDTQYF.

The chain carries TRBV28 and TRBJ2-4; D call uncertain. This CDR3 spans 20 amino acids. Germline loops: CDR1 MDHEN, CDR2 SYDVKM. The germline V and J ends were trimmed by 3 bases and 1 base, with 25 bases remaining between them. The CDR3 bases are TGTGCCAGCAGTTTCCTACCCCCCGGGCTCCACCAAGGGGCCAAAAACATTCAGTACTTC. Its protein product is CASSFLPPGLHQGAKNIQYF.

Worth noting for this clonotype: The junction does not match germline at one end; this may be a read error. CDR3 sequence: CASSPTTGMPYEQYF. The CDR3, as DNA: TGCGCCAGCAGCCCTACGACAGGGATGCCGTACGAGCAGTACTTC. The chain has TRBV7-6 and TRBJ2-7; 7 nucleotides agree with TRBD1. The germline V gene has CDR1 SGHVS and CDR2 FNYEAQ. The CDR3 consists of 15 residues. Full variable domain (rest looked up from reference TRBV7-6 and TRBJ2-7): GAGVSQSPRYKVTKRGQDVALRCDPISGHVSLYWYRQALGQGPEFLTYFNYEAQQDKSGLPNDRFSAERPEGSISTLTIQRTEQRDSAMYRCASSPTTGMPYEQYFGPGTRLTVT.

In the case of this clonotype: This could be a read error, since a much larger clone is one nucleotide away. The V gene is TRBV6-5, the J gene TRBJ1-5, with no clear D. The CDR3 has 13 residues. Germline V gene lookup returns CDR1 MNHEY and CDR2 SVGAGI. CDR3 region: CASRYTLSQSQHF. The CDR3, as DNA: TGTGCCAGCAGGTACACCCTTTCTCAGTCCCAGCATTTT.